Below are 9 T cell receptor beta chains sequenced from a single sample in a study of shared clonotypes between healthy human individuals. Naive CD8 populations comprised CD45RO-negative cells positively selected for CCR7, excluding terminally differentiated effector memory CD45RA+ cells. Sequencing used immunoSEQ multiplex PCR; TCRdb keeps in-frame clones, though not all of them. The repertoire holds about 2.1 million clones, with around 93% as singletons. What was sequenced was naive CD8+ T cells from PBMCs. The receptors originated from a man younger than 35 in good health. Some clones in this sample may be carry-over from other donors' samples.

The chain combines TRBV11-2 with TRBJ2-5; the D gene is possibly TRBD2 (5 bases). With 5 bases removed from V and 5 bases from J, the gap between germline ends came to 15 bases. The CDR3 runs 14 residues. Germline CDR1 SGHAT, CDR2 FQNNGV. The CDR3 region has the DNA TGTGCCAGCAGCCTAACCGGACTGTCGGAGACCCAGTACTTC. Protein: CASSLTGLSETQYF.

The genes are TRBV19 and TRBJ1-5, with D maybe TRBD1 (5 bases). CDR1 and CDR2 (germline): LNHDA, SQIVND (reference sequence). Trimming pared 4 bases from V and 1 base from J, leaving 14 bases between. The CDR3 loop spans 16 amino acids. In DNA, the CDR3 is TGTGCCAGTAGTAACGAGGGGAGCTGGAGCAATCAGCCCCAGCATTTT. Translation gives CASSNEGSWSNQPQHF.

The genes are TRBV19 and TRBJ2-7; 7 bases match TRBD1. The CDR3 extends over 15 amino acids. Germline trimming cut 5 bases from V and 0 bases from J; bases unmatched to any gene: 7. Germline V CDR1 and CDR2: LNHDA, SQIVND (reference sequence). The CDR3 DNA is TGTGCCAGTAGTGGGACCCGGGACAGCTCCTACGAGCAGTACTTC. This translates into CASSGTRDSSYEQYF.

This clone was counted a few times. CDR3 sequence: CSVHLGFEAFF. As DNA, the CDR3 is TGCAGCGTCCATCTAGGGTTTGAAGCTTTCTTT. The chain recombines TRBV29-1 with TRBJ1-1, with D unclear. V was pared by 6 bases and J by 7 bases, with 12 bases between. The germline CDR1 and CDR2 sequences are SQVTM and ANQGSEA. This CDR3 region has 11 residues.

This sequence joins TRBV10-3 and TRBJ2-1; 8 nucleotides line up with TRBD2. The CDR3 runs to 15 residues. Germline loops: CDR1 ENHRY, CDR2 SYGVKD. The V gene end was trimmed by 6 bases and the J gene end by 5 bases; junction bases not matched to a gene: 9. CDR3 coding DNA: TGTGCCATCAGGTCGAATATAGCGGGAAACAATGAGCAGTTCTTC. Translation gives CAIRSNIAGNNEQFF.

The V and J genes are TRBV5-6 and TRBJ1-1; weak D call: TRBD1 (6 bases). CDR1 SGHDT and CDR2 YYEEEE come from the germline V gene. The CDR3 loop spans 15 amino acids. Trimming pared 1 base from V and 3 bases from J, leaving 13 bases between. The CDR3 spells CASSLRRGLDTEAFF. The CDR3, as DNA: TGTGCCAGCAGCTTGCGCAGGGGCTTGGACACTGAAGCTTTCTTT.

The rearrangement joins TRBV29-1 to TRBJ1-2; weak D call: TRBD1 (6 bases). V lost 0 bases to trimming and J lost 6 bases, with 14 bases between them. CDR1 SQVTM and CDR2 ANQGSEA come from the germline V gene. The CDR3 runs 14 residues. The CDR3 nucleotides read TGCAGCGTTGAAGAGTCCGAACAGGGCCATGGCTACACCTTC. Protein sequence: CSVEESEQGHGYTF. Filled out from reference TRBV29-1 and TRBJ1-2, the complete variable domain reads SAVISQKPSRDICQRGTSLTIQCQVDSQVTMMFWYRQQPGQSLTLIATANQGSEATYESGFVIDKFPISRPNLTFSTLTVSNMSPEDSSIYLCSVEESEQGHGYTFGSGTRLTVV.

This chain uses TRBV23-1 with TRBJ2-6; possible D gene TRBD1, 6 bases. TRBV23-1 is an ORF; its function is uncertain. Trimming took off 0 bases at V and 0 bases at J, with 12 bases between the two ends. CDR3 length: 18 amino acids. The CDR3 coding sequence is TGCGCCAGCAGTCAATCATACCAGGGGAGCTCTGGGGCCAACGTCCTGACTTTC. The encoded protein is CASSQSYQGSSGANVLTF.

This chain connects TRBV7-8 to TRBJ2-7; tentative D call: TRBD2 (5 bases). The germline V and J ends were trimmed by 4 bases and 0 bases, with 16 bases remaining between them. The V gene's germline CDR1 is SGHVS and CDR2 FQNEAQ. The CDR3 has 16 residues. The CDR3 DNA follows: TGTGCCAGCAGCTCCCCGGGGTCCCCTTCCTCCTACGAGCAGTACTTC. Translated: CASSSPGSPSSYEQYF. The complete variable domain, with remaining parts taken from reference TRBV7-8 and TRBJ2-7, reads GAGVSQSPRYKVAKRGQDVALRCDPISGHVSLFWYQQALGQGPEFLTYFQNEAQLDKSGLPSDRFFAERPEGSVSTLKIQRTQQEDSAVYLCASSSPGSPSSYEQYFGPGTRLTVT.